This T cell receptor (beta chain) was identified during a study of shared clonotypes between healthy human individuals. The naive CD8 subset, CD45RO-negative cells positively selected for CCR7, excluded terminally differentiated effector memory CD45RA+ cells. The run depth of the assay was deep. In the study's own analysis: Quality scores were absent from the junction-only immunoSEQ sequences, so filtering differed. Only in-frame clones appear in the TCRdb table, and some are missing; sequencing was by immunoSEQ multiplex PCR. The V and J calls and clone size come from that table; D and trimming were worked out from the DNA. The data hold about 2 million clones, with around 96% observed a single time. Remarks on this clone: Its antigen is as yet unknown.

CDR1 and CDR2 from the germline V gene are PRHDT and FYEKMQ (reference sequence). Trimming removed 1 base at V and 0 bases at J, with 14 bases between. The CDR3 spans 17 residues. Study results and limitations: Naive CD4 clonotypes overlapped across several donors at roughly 5.1%.

The source of this sequence is a man between 18 and 35 years old in good health. The gene calls are TRBV13 and TRBJ2-3, with D tentatively TRBD1 (5 bases). The sequenced material came from naive CD8+ T cells sorted from blood. The CDR3, as DNA: TGTGCCAGCAGCTTAGCCCCAGGGTGGGGTAGCACAGATACGCAGTATTTT. Translation: CASSLAPGWGSTDTQYF.